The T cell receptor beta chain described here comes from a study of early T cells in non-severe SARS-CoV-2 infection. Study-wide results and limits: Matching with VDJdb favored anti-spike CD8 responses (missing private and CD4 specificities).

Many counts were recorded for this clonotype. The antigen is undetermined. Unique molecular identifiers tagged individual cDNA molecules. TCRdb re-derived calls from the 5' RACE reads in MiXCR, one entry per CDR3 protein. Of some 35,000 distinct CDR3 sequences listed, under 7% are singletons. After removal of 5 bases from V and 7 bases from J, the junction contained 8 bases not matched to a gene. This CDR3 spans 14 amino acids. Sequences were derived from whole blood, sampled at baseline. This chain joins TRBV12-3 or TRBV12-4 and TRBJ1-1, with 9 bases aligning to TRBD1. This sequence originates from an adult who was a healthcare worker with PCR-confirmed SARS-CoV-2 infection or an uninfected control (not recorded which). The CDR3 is CASSPRTGGVEAFF. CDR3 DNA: TGTGCCAGCAGTCCTCGAACAGGGGGCGTTGAAGCTTTCTTT.